These 8 T cell receptor beta chains were sequenced from one sample in a study of glioma-infiltrating T cells. TCR alpha and beta CDR3 regions were amplified from RNA using iRepertoire nested multiplex PCR. TCRdb called the multiplex PCR reads again in MiXCR, with one record for every CDR3 protein. The sample contains about 130,000 distinct CDR3 sequences, 20% to 25% of which appear only once. Sequencing was performed on glioma tissue, nonneoplastic brain tissue, or PBMCs (not recorded which). These receptors were collected from a human donor with low-grade glioma or glioblastoma, undergoing nonglioma brain surgery, or in good health (not recorded which).

Remarks on this clonotype: A read error is possible here, since a much larger clone lies one base away. The rearrangement joins TRBV20-1 to TRBJ2-2, with TRBD2 as a possible D gene (6 bases). Germline CDR1 is DFQATT and CDR2 is SNEGSKA (reference sequence). The V end lost 5 bases, the J end lost 3 bases, and 16 bases lay between the germline ends. This CDR3 has 15 amino acids. The CDR3 here is CSAFTSGEYTGELFF. In DNA, the CDR3 is TGCAGTGCTTTCACGTCGGGAGAATACACCGGGGAGCTGTTTTTT.

This clonotype was detected many times. The chain uses TRBV12-3 or TRBV12-4 and TRBJ1-1; D is unresolved. This CDR3 has 13 residues. V was clipped by 6 bases and J by 0 bases, with 8 bases between them. This CDR3 is CASRPQVNTEAFF. The CDR3 DNA reads TGTGCCAGCAGACCTCAGGTGAACACTGAAGCTTTCTTT.

This clonotype showed up many times. V is TRBV28 and J is TRBJ2-7, with 7 bases that match TRBD2. J gave up 5 bases and V 6 bases, and 16 bases lay outside the gene matches. This CDR3 region has 16 residues. Looked up from germline, CDR1 is MDHEN and CDR2 is SYDVKM. CDR3 bases: TGTGCCAGCAGGAGCTTCCCGGGGGGATTGAGCGACGAGCAGTACTTC. It is translated as CASRSFPGGLSDEQYF.

This clonotype was observed a handful of times. V gene TRBV5-4 combines with J gene TRBJ1-3; maybe TRBD1 (5 bases). Per germline, CDR1 SGHNT and CDR2 YYREEE (reference sequence). V gave up 4 bases and J gave up 2 bases, with 19 bases separating them. This CDR3 comprises 17 residues. CDR3 amino acids: CASSGGEMGAAGNTIYF. In nucleotides, the CDR3 is TGTGCCAGCAGCGGGGGAGAAATGGGTGCGGCTGGAAACACCATATATTTT.

At least ten counts were recorded for this clonotype. A read error is possible here, since a much larger clone lies one base away. The rearrangement links TRBV12-3 or TRBV12-4 to TRBJ2-3; D uncertain. This CDR3 comprises 14 residues. Trimming cost V 6 bases and J 1 base, with 11 bases left between them. CDR3 region: CASSWRLGTDTQYF. CDR3 sequence (DNA): TGTGCCAGCAGCTGGCGGTTAGGCACAGATACGCAGTATTTT.

At least ten counts were recorded for this clonotype. This rearrangement joins TRBV18 to TRBJ2-3; 8 positions match TRBD2. The V gene's germline CDR1 is KGHSH and CDR2 LQKENI. The CDR3 is made up of 15 amino acids. V shed 4 bases, J shed 6 bases, and the junction held 9 bases outside the gene matches. The DNA for the CDR3 is TGTGCCAGCTCACGAACAGAGACTAGCGTGGATACGCAGTATTTT. Translation: CASSRTETSVDTQYF. The full variable domain, with the rest looked up from reference TRBV18 and TRBJ2-3, is NAGVMQNPRHLVRRRGQEARLRCSPMKGHSHVYWYRQLPEEGLKFMVYLQKENIIDESGMPKERFSAEFPKEGPSILRIQQVVRGDSAAYFCASSRTETSVDTQYFGPGTRLTVL.

V and J are TRBV12-5 and TRBJ1-1; D ambiguous. The CDR3 is 11 residues long. V was clipped by 8 bases and J by 0 bases, with 4 bases between them. Germline V gene lookup returns CDR1 LGHNT and CDR2 FRNRAP. CDR3 DNA: TGTGCTAGTATACTGAACACTGAAGCTTTCTTT. Translating gives CASILNTEAFF.

At least ten counts were recorded for this clonotype. J is TRBJ2-7 and V is TRBV4-1; 13 bases agree with TRBD2. This CDR3 has 15 residues. Trimming took 4 bases from V and 5 from J; bases not matched to a gene: 5. The germline CDR1 and CDR2 sequences are MGHRA and YSYEKL. CDR3 loop: CASSPRTSGSNEQYF. CDR3 nucleotide sequence: TGCGCCAGCAGCCCCCGGACTAGCGGGAGCAACGAGCAGTACTTC.